What follows is one TCR beta chain and its context. This specimen comes from a study of cytomegalovirus exposure and HLA in healthy donors. Profiling relied on immunoSEQ multiplex PCR, and the TCRdb table lists in-frame clones only, not all of them. The profile shows 160,000 or so clones, around four fifths of them singletons. The source is a man aged 25-40 years in good health and CMV-seropositive. The specimen sequenced was PBMCs.

Here the CDR3 reads CASSQAEGSEQFF. The CDR3 nucleotides read TGCGCCAGCAGCCAAGCCGAGGGTTCCGAGCAGTTCTTC. This chain uses TRBV4-1 with TRBJ2-1, with D tentatively TRBD2 (5 bases). With 1 base removed from V and 10 bases from J, the gap between germline ends came to 11 bases. The CDR3 runs to 13 residues. Per germline, CDR1 MGHRA and CDR2 YSYEKL.